Following are 13 T cell receptor beta chains from one sample sequenced in a study of shared clonotypes between healthy human individuals. Sequenced by immunoSEQ multiplex PCR; TCRdb stores in-frame clones only, minus some. The table lists about 1 million clones, about 75% of them singletons, with around 1.4% in the top ten. The material sequenced was memory CD4+ T cells sorted from blood. Subset denoted: CD45RA-negative fraction. The receptors derive from a man in his late teens or twenties in good health.

This clone was found once. This chain connects TRBV7-9 to TRBJ1-2, with TRBD1 as a possible D gene (5 bases). V dropped 2 bases and J dropped 1 base, with 11 bases sitting between them. Germline CDR1 reads SEHNR; CDR2 reads FQNEAQ (reference sequence). The CDR3 runs 15 residues. The chain's CDR3 is CASSLWSDSNYGYTF. Written as DNA, the CDR3 is TGTGCCAGCAGCTTATGGTCAGACAGTAACTATGGCTACACCTTC.

The rearrangement joins TRBV14 to TRBJ2-1; TRBD2 matches at 10 bases. The junction had 7 bases not matched to a gene; V was cut back by 2 bases and J by 9 bases. CDR3 size: 15 residues. CDR1 and CDR2 from the germline V gene are SGHDN and FVKESK. The CDR3 loop reads CASSQLAGVVGEQFF. The CDR3 DNA sequence: TGTGCCAGCAGCCAACTAGCGGGAGTAGTTGGTGAGCAGTTCTTC.

The rearrangement links TRBV5-4 to TRBJ2-3; TRBD1 aligns across 7 bases. This CDR3 contains 16 residues. Looked up from germline, CDR1 is SGHNT and CDR2 is YYREEE (reference sequence). V lost 0 bases, J lost 3 bases, and 7 bases stayed unmatched. The CDR3 is CASSLGQGSLTDTQYF. Here the CDR3 DNA reads TGTGCCAGCAGCTTGGGACAGGGTTCTTTAACAGATACGCAGTATTTT.

V gene TRBV5-1 combines with J gene TRBJ2-7; TRBD2 matches at 10 bases. V shed 7 bases and J 4 bases; nucleotides not matched to a gene: 11. The CDR3 has 15 amino acids. Germline loops: CDR1 SGHRS, CDR2 YFSETQ. CDR3 amino acids: CASRPSPSGGYEQYF. In DNA, the CDR3 is TGCGCCAGCCGCCCGTCCCCTAGCGGGGGTTACGAGCAGTACTTC.

The chain recombines TRBV5-4 with TRBJ2-7; 12 nucleotides line up with TRBD1. The CDR3 is 15 amino acids. The junction had 5 bases not matched to a gene; V was cut back by 0 bases and J by 7 bases. The germline V gene has CDR1 SGHNT and CDR2 YYREEE (reference sequence). CDR3 nucleotides: TGTGCCAGCAGCTTGGCGGGACAGGGGGCCAGGGAGCAGTACTTC. This codes for CASSLAGQGAREQYF.

The chain is built from TRBV6-5 and TRBJ1-2; D is possibly TRBD1 (5 bases). Deletions cut 6 bases from V and 4 bases from J, with 12 bases between. Germline V CDR1 and CDR2: MNHEY, SVGAGI. The CDR3 spans 13 residues. The CDR3 is CASRDPGIYGYTF. The CDR3, as DNA: TGTGCCAGCAGAGATCCAGGGATCTATGGCTACACCTTC.

The genes are TRBV19 and TRBJ1-4; no clear D gene. Germline CDR1 LNHDA, CDR2 SQIVND (reference sequence). The CDR3 is made up of 17 amino acids. The V gene lost 3 bases and the J gene lost 0 bases, with 14 bases spanning the gap. DNA of the CDR3: TGTGCCAGTAGTATTGGAGGCAGCTTAGCAACTAATGAAAAACTGTTTTTT. Protein: CASSIGGSLATNEKLFF.

The chain uses TRBV28 and TRBJ2-7; D gene unclear. The CDR3 loop spans 14 amino acids. V was cut by 4 bases and J by 5 bases, with 15 bases left in between. CDR1 MDHEN and CDR2 SYDVKM come from the germline V gene. The CDR3, as DNA: TGTGCCAGCAGTTCGGCCGTGGCCAGGAACGAGCAGTACTTC. The encoded protein is CASSSAVARNEQYF.

Comments on this clone: The sample holds other DNA sequences that translate to the same CDR3. V usage is TRBV29-1 and J usage is TRBJ1-1; TRBD1 might be the D (5 bases). Germline V gives CDR1 SQVTM, CDR2 ANQGSEA. The CDR3 length is 11 residues. Trimming took off 7 bases at V and 7 bases at J, with 13 bases between the two ends. CDR3 sequence: CSGGGDFEAFF. DNA of the CDR3: TGCAGCGGTGGAGGGGACTTTGAAGCTTTCTTT.

V gene TRBV6-5 combines with J gene TRBJ1-1; 8 bases match TRBD1. The V segment lost 4 bases and the J segment 6 bases; nucleotides outside the gene matches: 7. This CDR3 is 14 amino acids long. Germline V gene sequence: CDR1 MNHEY, CDR2 SVGAGI. This CDR3 is CASSSPGGWAEAFF. The CDR3 nucleotides are TGTGCCAGCAGTTCCCCAGGGGGCTGGGCTGAAGCTTTCTTT.

The CDR3 bases are TGTGCCAGCAGGGGTACAACTTCTAGCACAGATACGCAGTATTTT. This gives the protein CASRGTTSSTDTQYF. The rearrangement links TRBV6-6 to TRBJ2-3, with D unclear. The CDR3 consists of 15 residues. CDR1 and CDR2 from the germline V gene are MNHNY and SVGAGI (reference sequence). V lost 6 bases and J lost 0, with 13 bases in between.

This clone was seen a single time. V usage is TRBV10-3 and J usage is TRBJ1-2; the match to TRBD1 covers 12 bases. Germline values: CDR1 ENHRY, CDR2 SYGVKD. J lost 8 bases, V lost 3 bases, and 10 bases had no gene match. The CDR3 has 16 amino acids. This chain's CDR3 is CAISESPGTGGWGYTF. The CDR3 region has the DNA TGTGCCATCAGTGAAAGCCCCGGGACAGGGGGCTGGGGCTACACCTTC.

The chain employs TRBV15 and TRBJ2-7; D perhaps matches TRBD2 (5 bases). The CDR3 spans 14 residues. V was trimmed by 8 bases and J by 2 bases, leaving 16 bases between them. Germline values: CDR1 LNHNV, CDR2 YYDKDF (reference sequence). The CDR3 coding sequence is TGTGCCACCGCTTACCGGACGGGAACCTACGAGCAGTACTTC. Translated: CATAYRTGTYEQYF.